This TCR beta chain was retrieved from a study of cytomegalovirus exposure and HLA in healthy donors. Whole-study findings and limits: Earlier analysis found most TCR beta V segments productive about 90% or about 30% of the time. One cluster of highly shared sequence variants probably arose as a sequencing artifact. Accurate HLA-A and HLA-B prediction from TCR beta sequences was reported for most subjects. Researchers counted around 170 TCR beta chains as cytomegalovirus-associated.

As to this clone: What it recognizes is unknown. The sample carries other DNA sequences with the same CDR3.

This CDR3 region has 16 residues. The V end lost 0 bases, the J end lost 7 bases, and 18 bases lay between the germline ends. The germline V gene has CDR1 LGHNA and CDR2 YNFKEQ. The primer mix had 60 Vbeta and 13 Jbeta primers. Repertoires were generated with immunoSEQ multiplex PCR, while TCRdb's copy carries only in-frame clones and drops some. This table holds 200,000 or so clones, 80% to 85% found once. The V call is TRBV4-2, the J call TRBJ2-5; tentatively, D is TRBD2 (5 bases). The clonotype comes from a woman under 30 in good health and CMV-seropositive. The sample taken for sequencing was PBMCs. The CDR3, as DNA: TGTGCCAGCAGCCAAGAGACGGGGTTCAGAATCGGGACCCAGTACTTC. Protein: CASSQETGFRIGTQYF.